Presented here are 29 T cell receptor beta chains from one specimen sequenced in a study of blood T cell repertoires in COVID-19. Clones were sequenced by immunoSEQ multiplex PCR, and TCRdb holds only the in-frame ones, with some missing. Found here are 50,000 to 80,000 clones, about 86% of them singletons; the top ten hold under 8%. Sequences were obtained from peripheral blood. Receptors originate from a man aged 50 or older with active COVID-19.

This clone was found once. The V and J genes are TRBV5-1 and TRBJ1-1; unclear D gene. Germline CDR1 SGHRS, CDR2 YFSETQ. Between the trimmed V and J ends, which lost 0 bases and 2 bases, there was a span of 8 bases. This CDR3 comprises 14 residues. CDR3 DNA: TGCGCCAGCAGCTTGGTGCCTAGTAACACTGAAGCTTTCTTT. This encodes CASSLVPSNTEAFF. Full variable domain (missing parts from reference TRBV5-1 and TRBJ1-1): KAGVTQTPRYLIKTRGQQVTLSCSPISGHRSVSWYQQTPGQGLQFLFEYFSETQRNKGNFPGRFSGRQFSNSRSEMNVSTLELGDSALYLCASSLVPSNTEAFFGQGTRLTVV.

The genes are TRBV6-5 and TRBJ1-1; TRBD1 aligns across 12 bases. The CDR3 totals 14 residues. V lost 5 bases to trimming and J lost 8 bases; unmatched junction nucleotides: 6. Germline loops: CDR1 MNHEY, CDR2 SVGAGI. The CDR3 sequence is CASSKGQGAMEAFF. In nucleotides, the CDR3 is TGTGCCAGCAGTAAGGGACAGGGGGCGATGGAAGCTTTCTTT.

The sample holds a few counts of this clone. V usage is TRBV19 and J usage is TRBJ1-1; 7 bases agree with TRBD1. The germline CDR1 and CDR2 sequences are LNHDA and SQIVND (reference sequence). The V segment lost 3 bases and the J segment 10 bases; nucleotides outside the gene matches: 5. This CDR3 region has 12 residues. CDR3 region: CASSMLQGVAFF. The CDR3 DNA reads TGTGCCAGTAGTATGCTCCAGGGGGTAGCTTTCTTT.

This chain joins TRBV5-1 and TRBJ2-2; TRBD2 agrees at 13 bases. The CDR3 length is 17 residues. In germline, CDR1 is SGHRS, CDR2 YFSETQ. The V and J ends lost 3 bases and 5 bases, in that order; junction bases with no gene match: 7. The CDR3 DNA is TGCGCCAGCAGCTCTATGGGGACTAGCGGGACGACCGGGGAGCTGTTTTTT. Translating it yields CASSSMGTSGTTGELFF.

The chain combines TRBV7-3 with TRBJ2-2; D might be TRBD1 (5 bases). The ends were cut back, 5 bases at V and 3 bases at J, with 19 bases in the middle. Germline V gene sequence: CDR1 SGHTA, CDR2 FQGTGA. This CDR3 has 17 residues. The CDR3 is CASSPHPIQAYTGELFF. The CDR3 coding sequence is TGTGCCAGCAGCCCACACCCGATACAGGCATACACCGGGGAGCTGTTTTTT.

The rearrangement joins TRBV15 to TRBJ2-3; 9 bases are shared with TRBD1. This CDR3 has 18 amino acids. The trim removed 1 base at V and 3 bases at J, leaving 11 bases unmatched. Germline V gene lookup returns CDR1 LNHNV and CDR2 YYDKDF (reference sequence). CDR3 bases: TGTGCCACCAGCAGAGGGGGGATGGACAGGGGAATGACAGATACGCAGTATTTT. Translated, it gives CATSRGGMDRGMTDTQYF.

This clone was recorded a few times. V usage is TRBV24-1 and J usage is TRBJ1-2, with 8 bases that match TRBD1. This CDR3 contains 14 residues. The V and J ends lost 4 bases and 6 bases, in that order; junction bases with no gene match: 6. Per the germline V gene, CDR1 is KGHDR and CDR2 is SFDVKD. In nucleotides, the CDR3 is TGTGCCACCAGTGAGGCAGGGGGCGCCCATGGCTACACCTTC. It yields the protein CATSEAGGAHGYTF.

The chain uses TRBV3-1 (or the pseudogene TRBV3-2) and TRBJ2-6; 10 bases fit TRBD2. The germline CDR1 and CDR2 sequences are LGHDT and YNNKEL (reference sequence). The CDR3 is 20 amino acids. Trimming at V came to 1 base and at J to 0 bases, leaving 9 bases not matched to a gene. CDR3 nucleotide sequence: TGTGCCAGCAGCCAAGCTTTGTCTAGCGGGAGAAGCTCTGGGGCCAACGTCCTGACTTTC. This codes for CASSQALSSGRSSGANVLTF.

With respect to this clone: One end of the junction fails to match germline, which may point to a read error. This chain links TRBV4-1 with TRBJ1-2; the match to TRBD1 covers 7 bases. CDR1 is MGHRA and CDR2 is YSYEKL in the germline V gene. The CDR3 has 18 residues. The CDR3 nucleotides read TGCGCCAGCAGCCATCACGCGAGACAGGGAAAGCCTCAGGATCAGGTTTACTTC. It yields the protein CASSHHARQGKPQDQVYF.

The chain couples TRBV10-3 to TRBJ2-5; 7 bases are a match to TRBD1. CDR1 is ENHRY, CDR2 SYGVKD, per germline. Trimming removed 6 bases from V and 5 bases from J; junction bases left unmatched: 12. The CDR3 length is 15 residues. The CDR3, as DNA: TGTGCCATCAGCCCCGACAGGGTTGTTGGGGAGACCCAGTACTTC. This gives the protein CAISPDRVVGETQYF.

The CDR3 sequence is CASSRTSGGSYNEQFF. The DNA for the CDR3 is TGTGCCAGCTCACGGACTAGCGGGGGGTCCTACAATGAGCAGTTCTTC. This chain joins TRBV18 and TRBJ2-1, with 14 bases lining up with TRBD2. The CDR3 has 16 amino acids. CDR1 KGHSH and CDR2 LQKENI come from the germline V gene. J was trimmed by 1 base and V by 4 bases; bases with no gene match: 0.

The chain is built from TRBV24-1 and TRBJ2-1; D possibly corresponds to TRBD2 (7 bases). Germline V lookup: CDR1 KGHDR, CDR2 SFDVKD. This CDR3 spans 19 amino acids. The V and J ends lost 5 bases and 7 bases respectively, with 29 bases between them. The DNA of the CDR3 is TGTGCCACCAGTGTTTCAGGTGGAGGGGAGGGGGGGAAAAAAAATGAGCAGTTCTTC. This translates into CATSVSGGGEGGKKNEQFF.

This chain joins TRBV24-1 and TRBJ2-2; TRBD1 matches at 12 bases. The CDR3 extends over 14 amino acids. Germline-derived CDR1 and CDR2 are KGHDR and SFDVKD. V trimming: 8 bases; J trimming: 6 bases; junction bases outside the gene matches: 3. This CDR3 is CATKGQGAPGELFF. Written as DNA, the CDR3 is TGTGCCACCAAGGGACAGGGGGCGCCCGGGGAGCTGTTTTTT.

The J gene is TRBJ2-1, the V gene TRBV4-1, with unresolved D. V lost 2 bases, J lost 4 bases, and 9 bases lay in between. The CDR3 has 14 amino acids. Germline V gene sequence: CDR1 MGHRA, CDR2 YSYEKL. This CDR3 reads CASSQPLMYNEQFF. In DNA, the CDR3 is TGCGCCAGCAGCCAACCCCTTATGTACAATGAGCAGTTCTTC.

The chain is built from TRBV7-9 and TRBJ1-1; tentative D call: TRBD1 (5 bases). The CDR3 sequence is 13 residues long. The V gene lost 2 bases and the J gene lost 4 bases, with 8 bases spanning the gap. Germline lookup yields CDR1 SEHNR and CDR2 FQNEAQ (reference sequence). The CDR3: CASSLSGGTEAFF. CDR3 DNA sequence: TGTGCCAGCAGCTTATCGGGGGGCACTGAAGCTTTCTTT.

This clone was seen only once. The genes are TRBV4-1 and TRBJ1-6; D gene uncertain. CDR1 and CDR2 from the germline V gene are MGHRA and YSYEKL. Trimming took 0 bases from V and 5 from J, leaving 20 bases between them. CDR3 length: 19 amino acids. Written as DNA, the CDR3 is TGCGCCAGCAGCCAAGATATAAGATATGGAGAGGGAAATAATTCACCCCTCCACTTT. Translated, it gives CASSQDIRYGEGNNSPLHF.

A single count supports this clone. This chain links TRBV5-4 with TRBJ2-1, with D hard to call. Germline V gene lookup returns CDR1 SGHNT and CDR2 YYREEE (reference sequence). The CDR3 length is 14 residues. The V and J ends lost 5 bases and 8 bases respectively, with 17 bases between them. The CDR3 coding sequence is TGTGCCAGCAGTCTACCGCGGTTCGACGATGAGCAGTTCTTC. It translates to CASSLPRFDDEQFF.

This chain connects TRBV5-1 to TRBJ2-3; D is perhaps TRBD1 (5 bases). V lost 7 bases, J lost 4 bases, and 19 bases lay in between. The germline gives CDR1 SGHRS, CDR2 YFSETQ. The CDR3 loop spans 15 amino acids. DNA of the CDR3: TGCGCCAGCCAAGAGGCAGGGTATAGTTCAGATACGCAGTATTTT. Its translation: CASQEAGYSSDTQYF.

This rearrangement joins TRBV7-9 to TRBJ2-1; no firm D call. Germline V gives CDR1 SEHNR, CDR2 FQNEAQ (reference sequence). The CDR3 length is 11 residues. The ends were cut back, 3 bases at V and 14 bases at J, with 11 bases in the middle. CDR3 amino acids: CASSFGPNEFF. The CDR3, as DNA: TGTGCCAGCAGCTTTGGGCCCAACGAGTTCTTC.

The chain combines TRBV7-2 with TRBJ2-4, with TRBD1 as a possible D gene (6 bases). V lost 5 bases and J lost 0, with 17 bases in between. The CDR3 has 17 residues. Germline V gene data show CDR1 as SGHTA and CDR2 as FQGNSA. CDR3 bases: TGTGCCAGCAGCCCGAGCCCGGACAGCTTAGCCAAAAACATTCAGTACTTC. As protein: CASSPSPDSLAKNIQYF.

V gene TRBV3-1 (or the pseudogene TRBV3-2) combines with J gene TRBJ2-1; possible D gene TRBD1, 6 bases. This CDR3 spans 14 amino acids. The ends were cut back, 1 base at V and 8 bases at J, with 12 bases in the middle. Germline CDR1 reads LGHDT; CDR2 reads YNNKEL (reference sequence). CDR3 in DNA: TGTGCCAGCAGCCAAGTACAGGGTAGGGATGAGCAGTTCTTC. Amino acid sequence: CASSQVQGRDEQFF.

The chain combines TRBV27 with TRBJ1-2, with TRBD1 identical over 10 bases. CDR1 is MNHEY, CDR2 SMNVEV, per germline (reference sequence). The CDR3 consists of 16 residues. V lost 10 bases to trimming and J lost 4 bases; unmatched junction nucleotides: 15. Here the CDR3 reads CATLPSGQGVGYGYTF. DNA for the CDR3: TGTGCCACCCTCCCAAGCGGACAGGGGGTGGGCTATGGCTACACCTTC.

This clone has only one observation. The chain is built from TRBV11-2 and TRBJ2-7, with 10 bases lining up with TRBD2. Germline assignment: CDR1 SGHAT and CDR2 FQNNGV. With V trimmed by 1 base and J by 7 bases, 4 bases remained unmatched. This CDR3 spans 14 amino acids. The CDR3 reads CASSLGTSGVEQYF. The CDR3 DNA sequence: TGTGCCAGCAGCTTAGGGACTAGCGGCGTAGAGCAGTACTTC. Based on the CDR3 plus reference TRBV11-2 and TRBJ2-7, the full variable domain is EAGVAQSPRYKIIEKRQSVAFWCNPISGHATLYWYQQILGQGPKLLIQFQNNGVVDDSQLPKDRFSAERLKGVDSTLKIQPAKLEDSAVYLCASSLGTSGVEQYFGPGTRLTVT.

CDR3 residues: CATSRDLPGANNQPQHF. CDR3 coding DNA: TGTGCCACCAGCAGAGATCTCCCAGGGGCAAACAATCAGCCCCAGCATTTT. The chain carries TRBV15 and TRBJ1-5, with D possibly matching TRBD1 (6 bases). V lost 0 bases, J lost 3 bases, and 15 bases lay in between. The CDR3 sequence is 17 residues long. Looked up from germline, CDR1 is LNHNV and CDR2 is YYDKDF (reference sequence).

The genes are TRBV3-1 (or the pseudogene TRBV3-2) and TRBJ2-1; 14 nucleotides align to TRBD2. The CDR3 is made up of 17 amino acids. Losses at the gene ends were 4 bases for V and 6 bases for J; bases not matched to a gene: 8. Germline CDR1 LGHDT, CDR2 YNNKEL (reference sequence). The CDR3 here is CASSRQGTSGGGNEQFF. The CDR3 DNA reads as TGTGCCAGCAGCCGGCAGGGGACTAGCGGGGGAGGCAATGAGCAGTTCTTC.

V usage is TRBV5-4 and J usage is TRBJ2-1; possibly TRBD2 for D (5 bases). The length of the CDR3 is 13 residues. Per germline, CDR1 SGHNT and CDR2 YYREEE (reference sequence). Trimming took off 4 bases at V and 7 bases at J, with 12 bases between the two ends. Here the CDR3 DNA reads TGTGCCAGCAGCCCGCCACGGGGAAATGAGCAGTTCTTC. Protein: CASSPPRGNEQFF.

V is TRBV18 and J is TRBJ2-5; 9 bases are shared with TRBD2. The CDR3 runs to 16 residues. Per the germline V gene, CDR1 is KGHSH and CDR2 is LQKENI. With V trimmed by 1 base and J by 4 bases, 7 bases remained unmatched. CDR3 amino acids: CASSPRREGRRETQYF. The CDR3 DNA follows: TGTGCCAGCTCACCACGGCGGGAGGGGAGGAGAGAGACCCAGTACTTC.

J is TRBJ2-5 and V is TRBV18; the D gene is possibly TRBD2 (6 bases). This CDR3 is 14 amino acids long. CDR1 is KGHSH and CDR2 is LQKENI in the germline V gene. Deletions cut 5 bases from V and 1 base from J, with 11 bases between. The CDR3 coding sequence is TGTGCCAGCTCATTACGGGGGTTCCAAGAGACCCAGTACTTC. Its translation: CASSLRGFQETQYF.

The chain joins TRBV19 to TRBJ2-2, with 7 bases matching TRBD1. The germline gives CDR1 LNHDA, CDR2 SQIVND (reference sequence). J was trimmed by 3 bases and V by 3 bases; bases with no gene match: 7. The CDR3 totals 16 residues. Here the CDR3 reads CASSIWDSSHTGELFF. DNA of the CDR3: TGTGCCAGTAGTATCTGGGACAGCTCACACACCGGGGAGCTGTTTTTT.